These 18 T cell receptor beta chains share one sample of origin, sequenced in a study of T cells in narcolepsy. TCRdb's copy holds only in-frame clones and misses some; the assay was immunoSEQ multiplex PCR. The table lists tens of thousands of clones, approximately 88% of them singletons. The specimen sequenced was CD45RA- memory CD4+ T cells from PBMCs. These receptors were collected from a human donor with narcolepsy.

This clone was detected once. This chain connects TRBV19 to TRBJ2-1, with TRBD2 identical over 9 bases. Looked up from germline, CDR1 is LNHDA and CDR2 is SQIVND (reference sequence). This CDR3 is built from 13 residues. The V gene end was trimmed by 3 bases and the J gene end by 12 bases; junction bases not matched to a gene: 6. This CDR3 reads CASSMSGGGVQFF. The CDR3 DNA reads TGTGCCAGTAGTATGTCCGGCGGGGGGGTGCAGTTCTTC.

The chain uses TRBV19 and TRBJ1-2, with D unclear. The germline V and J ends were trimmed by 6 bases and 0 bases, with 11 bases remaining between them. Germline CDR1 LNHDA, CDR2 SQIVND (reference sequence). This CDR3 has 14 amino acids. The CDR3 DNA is TGTGCCAGTAGGCGAGAGGTAGCTAACTATGGCTACACCTTC. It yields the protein CASRREVANYGYTF.

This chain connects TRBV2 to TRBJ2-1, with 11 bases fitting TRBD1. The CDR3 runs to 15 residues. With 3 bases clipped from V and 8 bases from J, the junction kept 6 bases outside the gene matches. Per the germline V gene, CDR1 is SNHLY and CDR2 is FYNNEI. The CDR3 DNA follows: TGTGCCAGCAGTGACCGGGACAGGGGGAGAGATGAGCAGTTCTTC. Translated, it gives CASSDRDRGRDEQFF.

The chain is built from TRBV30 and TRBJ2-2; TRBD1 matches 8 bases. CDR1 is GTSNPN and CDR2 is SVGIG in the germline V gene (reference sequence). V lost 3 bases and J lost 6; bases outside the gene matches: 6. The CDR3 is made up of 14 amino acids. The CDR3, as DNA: TGTGCCTGGAGCGGGGGACAGGCTCCCGGGGAGCTGTTTTTT. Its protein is CAWSGGQAPGELFF.

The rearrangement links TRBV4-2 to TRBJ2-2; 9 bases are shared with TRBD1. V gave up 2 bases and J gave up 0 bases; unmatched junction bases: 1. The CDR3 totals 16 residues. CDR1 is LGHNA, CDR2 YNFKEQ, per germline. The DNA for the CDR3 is TGTGCCAGCAGCCAACGGACAGGGGCGAACACCGGGGAGCTGTTTTTT. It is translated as CASSQRTGANTGELFF.

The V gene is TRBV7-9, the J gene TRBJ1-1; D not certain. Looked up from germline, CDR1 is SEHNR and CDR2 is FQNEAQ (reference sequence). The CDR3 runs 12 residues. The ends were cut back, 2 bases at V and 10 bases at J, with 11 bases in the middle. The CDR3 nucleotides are TGTGCCAGCAGCTTATTTACGACCCCAGCTTTCTTT. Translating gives CASSLFTTPAFF. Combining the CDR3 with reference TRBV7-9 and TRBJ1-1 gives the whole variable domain DTGVSQNPRHKITKRGQNVTFRCDPISEHNRLYWYRQTLGQGPEFLTYFQNEAQLEKSRLLSDRFSAERPKGSFSTLEIQRTEQGDSAMYLCASSLFTTPAFFGQGTRLTVV.

For the CDR3, the DNA is TGTGCCAGCAGCTATGTGAAGAACACTGAAGCTTTCTTT. Translated, it gives CASSYVKNTEAFF. This chain connects TRBV7-9 to TRBJ1-1; D unclear. Trimming left V 4 bases short and J 1 base short, with 7 bases between. Per the germline V gene, CDR1 is SEHNR and CDR2 is FQNEAQ (reference sequence). The CDR3 is 13 residues long.

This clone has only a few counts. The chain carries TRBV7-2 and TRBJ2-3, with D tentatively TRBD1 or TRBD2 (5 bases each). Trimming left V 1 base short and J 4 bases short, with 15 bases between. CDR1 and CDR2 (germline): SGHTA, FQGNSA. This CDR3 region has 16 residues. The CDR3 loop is CASSLEGTLGPDTQYF. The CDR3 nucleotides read TGTGCCAGCAGCTTAGAAGGGACCCTCGGCCCAGATACGCAGTATTTT.

The CDR3 DNA reads TGTGCCAGCAGTCCCCAGTTGGGCGGCAATCAGCCCCAGCATTTT. Protein product: CASSPQLGGNQPQHF. V gene TRBV6-5 combines with J gene TRBJ1-5; D not certain. The germline CDR1 and CDR2 sequences are MNHEY and SVGAGI. The ends were cut back, 5 bases at V and 2 bases at J, with 13 bases in the middle. This CDR3 comprises 15 residues.

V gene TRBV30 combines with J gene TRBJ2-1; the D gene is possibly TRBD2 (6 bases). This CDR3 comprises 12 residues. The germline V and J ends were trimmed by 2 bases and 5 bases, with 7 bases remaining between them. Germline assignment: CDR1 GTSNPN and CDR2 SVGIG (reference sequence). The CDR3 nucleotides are TGTGCCTGGAGTCGGACTAACAATGAGCAGTTCTTC. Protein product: CAWSRTNNEQFF.

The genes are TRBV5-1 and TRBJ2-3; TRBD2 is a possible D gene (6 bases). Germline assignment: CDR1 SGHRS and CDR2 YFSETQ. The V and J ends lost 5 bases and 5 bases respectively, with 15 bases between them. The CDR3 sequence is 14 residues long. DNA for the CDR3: TGCGCCAGCAGAGTGGAGGGTTTCAAAGATACGCAGTATTTT. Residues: CASRVEGFKDTQYF.

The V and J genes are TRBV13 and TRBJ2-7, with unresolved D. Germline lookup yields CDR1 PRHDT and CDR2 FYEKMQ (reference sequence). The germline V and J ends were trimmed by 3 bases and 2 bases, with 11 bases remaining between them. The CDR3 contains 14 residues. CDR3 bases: TGTGCCAGCAGCTTGAGTGGGCCCACCTACGAGCAGTACTTC. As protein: CASSLSGPTYEQYF. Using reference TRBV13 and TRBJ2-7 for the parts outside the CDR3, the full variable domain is AAGVIQSPRHLIKEKRETATLKCYPIPRHDTVYWYQQGPGQDPQFLISFYEKMQSDKGSIPDRFSAQQFSDYHSELNMSSLELGDSALYFCASSLSGPTYEQYFGPGTRLTVT.

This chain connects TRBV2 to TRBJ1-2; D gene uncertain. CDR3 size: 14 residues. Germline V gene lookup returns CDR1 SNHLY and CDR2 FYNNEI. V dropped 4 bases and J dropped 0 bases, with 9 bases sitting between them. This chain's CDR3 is CASSVEETNYGYTF. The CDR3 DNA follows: TGTGCCAGCAGTGTGGAGGAGACTAACTATGGCTACACCTTC.

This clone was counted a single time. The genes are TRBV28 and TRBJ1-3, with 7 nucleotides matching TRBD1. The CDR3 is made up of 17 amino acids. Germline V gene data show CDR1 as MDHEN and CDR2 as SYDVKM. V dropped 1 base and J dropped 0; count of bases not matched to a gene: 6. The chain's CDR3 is CASSLSGQASSGNTIYF. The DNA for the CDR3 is TGTGCCAGCAGTTTATCAGGACAGGCGAGCTCTGGAAACACCATATATTTT.

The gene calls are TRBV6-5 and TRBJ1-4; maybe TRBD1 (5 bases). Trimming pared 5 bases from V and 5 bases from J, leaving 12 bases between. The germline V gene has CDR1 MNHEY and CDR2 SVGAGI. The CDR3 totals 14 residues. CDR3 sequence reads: CASSQQERNEKLFF. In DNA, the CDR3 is TGTGCCAGCAGTCAACAGGAGCGAAATGAAAAACTGTTTTTT.

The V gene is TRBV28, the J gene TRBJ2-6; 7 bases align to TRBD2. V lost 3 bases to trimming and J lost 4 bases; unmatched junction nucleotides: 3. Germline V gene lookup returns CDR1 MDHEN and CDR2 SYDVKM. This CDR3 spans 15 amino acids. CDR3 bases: TGTGCCAGCAGTTTCGGGGGGTCCGGGGCCAACGTCCTGACTTTC. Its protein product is CASSFGGSGANVLTF.

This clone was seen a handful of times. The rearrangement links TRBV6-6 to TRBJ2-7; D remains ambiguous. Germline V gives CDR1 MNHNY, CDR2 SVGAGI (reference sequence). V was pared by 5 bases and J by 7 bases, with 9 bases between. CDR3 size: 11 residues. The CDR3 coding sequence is TGTGCCAGCAGTACCTCCCAAGAGCAGTACTTC. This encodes CASSTSQEQYF.

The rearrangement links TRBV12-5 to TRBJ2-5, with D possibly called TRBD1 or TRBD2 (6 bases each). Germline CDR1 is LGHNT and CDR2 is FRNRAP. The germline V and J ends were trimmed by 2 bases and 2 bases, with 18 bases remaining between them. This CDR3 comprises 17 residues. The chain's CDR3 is CASGLPVTQGGQETQYF. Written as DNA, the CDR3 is TGTGCTAGTGGTTTGCCTGTGACACAGGGAGGTCAAGAGACCCAGTACTTC. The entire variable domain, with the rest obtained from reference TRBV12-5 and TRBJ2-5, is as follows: DARVTQTPRHKVTEMGQEVTMRCQPILGHNTVFWYRQTMMQGLELLAYFRNRAPLDDSGMPKDRFSAEMPDATLATLKIQPSEPRDSAVYFCASGLPVTQGGQETQYFGPGTRLLVL.